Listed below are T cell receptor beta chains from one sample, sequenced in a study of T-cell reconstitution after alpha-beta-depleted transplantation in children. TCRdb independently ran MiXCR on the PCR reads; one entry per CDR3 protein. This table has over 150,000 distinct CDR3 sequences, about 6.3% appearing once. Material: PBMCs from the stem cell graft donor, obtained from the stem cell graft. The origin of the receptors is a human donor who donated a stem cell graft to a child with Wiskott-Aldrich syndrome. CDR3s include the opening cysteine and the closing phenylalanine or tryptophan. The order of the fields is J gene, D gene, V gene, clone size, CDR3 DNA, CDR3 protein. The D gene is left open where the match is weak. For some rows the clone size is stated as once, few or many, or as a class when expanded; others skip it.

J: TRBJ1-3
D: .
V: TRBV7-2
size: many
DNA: TGTGCCAGCAGTTCGGTCTCTGGAAACACCATATATTTT
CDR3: CASSSVSGNTIYF

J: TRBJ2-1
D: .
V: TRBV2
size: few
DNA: TGTGCCAGCAGTTCGGGGATCGATGAGCAGTTCTTC
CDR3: CASSSGIDEQFF

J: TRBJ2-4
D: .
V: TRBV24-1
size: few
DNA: TGTGCCACCAGTGACGGGGTGGCCAAAAACATTCAGTACTTC
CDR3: CATSDGVAKNIQYF

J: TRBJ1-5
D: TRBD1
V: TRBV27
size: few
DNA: TGTGCCAGCAGCCCGGGACAGGGAAGCCAGCCCCAGCATTTT
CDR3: CASSPGQGSQPQHF

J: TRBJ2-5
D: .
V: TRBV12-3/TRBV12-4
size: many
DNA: TGTGCCAGCAGTAGGCTAGCGATTCCTGAGACCCAGTACTTC
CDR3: CASSRLAIPETQYF

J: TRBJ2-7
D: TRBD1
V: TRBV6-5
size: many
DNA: TGTGCCAGCAGCAAACAGGGGACAGGGGCCCACGAGCAGTACTTC
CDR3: CASSKQGTGAHEQYF

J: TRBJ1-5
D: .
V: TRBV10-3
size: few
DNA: TGTGCCATCAGTGATGAGCCCCCACGGGCCCCTTTGAGGACCCAGCATTTT
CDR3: CAISDEPPRAPLRTQHF

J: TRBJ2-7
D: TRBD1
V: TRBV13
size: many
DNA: TGTGCCAGCAGCACCTCGGGACAGGGGTTGCACGAGCAGTACTTC
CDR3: CASSTSGQGLHEQYF

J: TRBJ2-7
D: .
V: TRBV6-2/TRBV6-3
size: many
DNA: TGTGCCAGCACCCCCTGGGTTAAGCGGAGTCCCTACGAGCAGTACTTC
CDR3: CASTPWVKRSPYEQYF

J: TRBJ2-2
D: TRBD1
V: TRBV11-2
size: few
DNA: TGTGCCAGCAGCTTCAACAGGGGCAAGAACACCGGGGAGCTGTTTTTT
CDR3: CASSFNRGKNTGELFF

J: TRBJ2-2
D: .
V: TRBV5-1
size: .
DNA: TGCGCCAGCAGCACCGTCGGGGACATCTTCGTCGGGGAGCTGTTTTTT
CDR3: CASSTVGDIFVGELFF

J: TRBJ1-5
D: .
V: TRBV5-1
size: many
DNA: TGCGCCAGCAGCTTGTCGGGGTCTCAGCCCCAGCATTTT
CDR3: CASSLSGSQPQHF

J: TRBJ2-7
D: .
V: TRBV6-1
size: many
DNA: TGTGCCAGCAGCCTGGCCCCGGGGGTCTCGGGCGAGCAGTACTTC
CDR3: CASSLAPGVSGEQYF

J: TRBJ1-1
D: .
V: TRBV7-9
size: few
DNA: TGTGCCAGCAGCTTAAGGTCGGGGGCCTCTGAAGCTTTCTTT
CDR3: CASSLRSGASEAFF

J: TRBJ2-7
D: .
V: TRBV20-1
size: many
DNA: TGCAGTGCCAACGGAGGGGCATACGAGCAGTACTTC
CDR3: CSANGGAYEQYF

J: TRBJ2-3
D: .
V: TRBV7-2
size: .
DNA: TGTGCCAGCAGCAGGACGAGAAACACAGATACGCAGTATTTT
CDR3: CASSRTRNTDTQYF

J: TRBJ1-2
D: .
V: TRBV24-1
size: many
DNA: TGTGCCACCAGTGATACAGACCCAACGGGGGGCTACACCTTC
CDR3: CATSDTDPTGGYTF

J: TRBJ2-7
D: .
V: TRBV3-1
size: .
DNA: TGTGCCTGCAGCAAGCAGCTCTTAGCGGCGACTTCCTACGAGCAGTACTTC
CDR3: CACSKQLLAATSYEQYF

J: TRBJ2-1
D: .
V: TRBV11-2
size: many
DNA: TGTGCCAGCAGCCGGACAGTCAATGAGCAGTTCTTC
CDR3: CASSRTVNEQFF

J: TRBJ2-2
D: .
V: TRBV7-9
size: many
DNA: TGTGCCAGCAGCTCCCCGGGACTCCGGGAGGGGGAGCTGTTTTTT
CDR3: CASSSPGLREGELFF

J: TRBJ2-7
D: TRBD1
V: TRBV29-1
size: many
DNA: TGCAGCGTTTGGTCGGACAGGGCAGGAGAGCAGTACTTC
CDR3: CSVWSDRAGEQYF

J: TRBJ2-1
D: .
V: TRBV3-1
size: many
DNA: TGTGCCAGCAGCCAAGAAGGTGTGGATGAGCAGTTCTTC
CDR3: CASSQEGVDEQFF

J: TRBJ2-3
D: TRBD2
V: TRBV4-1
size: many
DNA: TGCGCCAGCAGCCAAGAAGTAGCGGGTGGTGGACTAGCCTATCCGGGTGGAGATACGCAGTATTTT
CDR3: CASSQEVAGGGLAYPGGDTQYF

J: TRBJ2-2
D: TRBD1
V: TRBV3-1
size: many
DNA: TGTGCCAGCAGCCAATATACAGGGGCGAGGGAGCTGTTTTTT
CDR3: CASSQYTGARELFF

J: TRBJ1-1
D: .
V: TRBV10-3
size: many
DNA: TGTGCCATCAGTGAAAGTGGACAGTTGAACACTGAAGCTTTCTTT
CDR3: CAISESGQLNTEAFF

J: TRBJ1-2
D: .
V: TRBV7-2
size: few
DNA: TGTGCCAGCAGCTTAGCGCAGAGTGTTCGCTACACCTTC
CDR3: CASSLAQSVRYTF

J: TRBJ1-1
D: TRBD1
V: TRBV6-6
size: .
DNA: TGTGCCAGCAGCAGACAGGGGGAGACTGAAGCTTTCTTT
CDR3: CASSRQGETEAFF

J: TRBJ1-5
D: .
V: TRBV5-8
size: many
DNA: TGTGCCAGCGGACGAGGACAGCCCAATCAGCCCCAGCATTTT
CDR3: CASGRGQPNQPQHF

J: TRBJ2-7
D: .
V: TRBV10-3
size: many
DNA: TGTGCCATCAGTATGGGGGTGGCCTACGAGCAGTACTTC
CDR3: CAISMGVAYEQYF

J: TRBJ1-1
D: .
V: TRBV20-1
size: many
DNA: TGCAGTGCTGCCCGGGACACCCCGAACACTGAAGCTTTCTTT
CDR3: CSAARDTPNTEAFF

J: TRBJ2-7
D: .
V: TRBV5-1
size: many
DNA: TGCGCCAGCAGCCTCCGGGACCTTTCCTACGAGCAGTACTTC
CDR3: CASSLRDLSYEQYF

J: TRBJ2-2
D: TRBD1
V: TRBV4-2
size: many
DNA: TGTGCCAGCAGCCAAGATCAGAGGCGACAGGGTTTGGACACCGGGGAGCTGTTTTTT
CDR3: CASSQDQRRQGLDTGELFF

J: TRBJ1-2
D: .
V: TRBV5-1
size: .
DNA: TGCGCCAGCAGCTTGGGGACGTCGGACTATGGCTACACCTTC
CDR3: CASSLGTSDYGYTF

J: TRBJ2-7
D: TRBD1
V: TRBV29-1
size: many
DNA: TGCAGCGTTAAGGGACAGGGGCCCGCCGAGCAGTACTTC
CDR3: CSVKGQGPAEQYF

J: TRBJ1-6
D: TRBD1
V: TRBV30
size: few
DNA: TGTGCCTGGAGTCGGCGGACAGGGGGAAATTCACCCCTCCACTTT
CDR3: CAWSRRTGGNSPLHF

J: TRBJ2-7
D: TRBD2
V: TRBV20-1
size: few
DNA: TGCAGTGCTAGAGACAATGGACTAGCGGGAGGGCCGGAATCCTACGAGCAGTACTTC
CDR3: CSARDNGLAGGPESYEQYF

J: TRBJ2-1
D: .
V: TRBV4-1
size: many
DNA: TGCGCCAGCAGCCAAGATGGCAGGGAGCAGTTCTTC
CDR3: CASSQDGREQFF

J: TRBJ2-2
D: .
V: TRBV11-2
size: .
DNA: TGTGCCAGCAGCTCTTGGTCAGGGGCTAACACCGGGGAGCTGTTTTTT
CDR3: CASSSWSGANTGELFF

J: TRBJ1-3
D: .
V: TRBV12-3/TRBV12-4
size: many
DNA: TGTGCCAGCAGTGTCGGGACTCCTGGAAACACCATATATTTT
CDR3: CASSVGTPGNTIYF

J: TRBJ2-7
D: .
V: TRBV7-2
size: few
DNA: TGTGCCAGCAGCCCTTCTTCGAGACTTGCTACCTACGAGCAGTACTTC
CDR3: CASSPSSRLATYEQYF

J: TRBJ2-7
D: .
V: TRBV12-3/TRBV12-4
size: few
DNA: TGTGCCAGCAGTGACCGGGGGTTAAGCTCCTACGAGCAGTACTTC
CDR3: CASSDRGLSSYEQYF

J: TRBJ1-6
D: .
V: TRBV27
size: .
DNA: TGTGCCAGCAGTCCGAACCAGGGGAATAATTCACCCCTCCACTTT
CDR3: CASSPNQGNNSPLHF

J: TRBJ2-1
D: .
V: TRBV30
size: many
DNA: TGTGCTCGGAGGAGCTACAATGAGCAGTTCTTC
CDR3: CARRSYNEQFF

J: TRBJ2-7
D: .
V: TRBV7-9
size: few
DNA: TGTGCCAGCAGCCTTTATGGGACGGGGGAGCAGTACTTC
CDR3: CASSLYGTGEQYF

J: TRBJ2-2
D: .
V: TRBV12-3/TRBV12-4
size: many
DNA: TGTGCCAGCAGTAAGACTCAGCGGACCGGGGAGCTGTTTTTT
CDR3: CASSKTQRTGELFF

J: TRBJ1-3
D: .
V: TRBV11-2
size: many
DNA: TGTGCCAGCAGCTTAGTACTAGGCCTCTCTGGAAACACCATATATTTT
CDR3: CASSLVLGLSGNTIYF

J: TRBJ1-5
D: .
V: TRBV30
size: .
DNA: TGTGCCTTCAATACGGGGAGCAATCAGCCCCAGCATTTT
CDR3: CAFNTGSNQPQHF

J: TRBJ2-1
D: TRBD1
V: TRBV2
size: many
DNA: TGTGCCAGCAGCGCAGACAGGGGGGGCTACAATGAGCAGTTCTTC
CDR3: CASSADRGGYNEQFF

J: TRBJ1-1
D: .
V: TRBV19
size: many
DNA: TGTGCCAGTAAAGAGGAGATGAACACTGAAGCTTTCTTT
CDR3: CASKEEMNTEAFF

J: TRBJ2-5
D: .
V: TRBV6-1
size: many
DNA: TGTGCCAGCAGCCCCATCGGAGGGAGCGTCGAGACCCAGTACTTC
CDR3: CASSPIGGSVETQYF

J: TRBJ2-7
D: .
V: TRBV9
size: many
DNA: TGTGCCAGCAGCGTAGGAGGGGAAGGGTACGAGCAGTACTTC
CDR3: CASSVGGEGYEQYF

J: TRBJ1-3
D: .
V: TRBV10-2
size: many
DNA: TGCGCCAGCAGTGTTTCGCTGGGAAACACCATATATTTT
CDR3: CASSVSLGNTIYF

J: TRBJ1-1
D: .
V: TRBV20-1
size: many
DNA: TGCAGTGCCCACAGCGGGGTGGGGACTGAAGCTTTCTTT
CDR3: CSAHSGVGTEAFF